The clone carrying this T cell receptor (beta chain) was seen only a few times. The antigen is not known. Relying on iRepertoire HTBI primers and Arm-PCR of CDR3 regions, the team built TCR beta libraries. TCRdb passed the multiplex PCR reads through MiXCR, listing each CDR3 protein once. The sample has about 660,000 distinct CDR3 sequences, 30% seen once. The length of the CDR3 is 8 residues. CDR1 is MDHEN and CDR2 is SYDVKM in the germline V gene. These data belong to a study of regulatory T cells in long-lasting Graves disease. Study-wide results and caveats: The study found TRBV28, TRBJ1-2 and TRBJ2-5 favored in persistent disease.

Indicated time point: persistent/refractory GD, antithyroid drugs over 5 years with positive TRAb. Extracted RNA from PBMCs served as the source of the TCR library. The TCR comes from a female donor with Graves disease. The chain carries TRBV28 and TRBJ1-1, with no clear D. The input for sequencing was peripheral blood mononuclear cells (PBMCs), taken when the disease was refractory, from a patient treated with antithyroid drugs. This CDR3 is CGANEAFF. The CDR3 DNA reads as TGTGGTGCCAATGAAGCTTTCTTT.